The subject of this entry is one T cell receptor (beta chain). The antigen is unknown. PCR amplification relied on 60 Vbeta primers (plus 13 Jbeta primers). TCRdb keeps only in-frame clones here, not all; method: immunoSEQ multiplex PCR. The table includes 200,000 to 250,000 clones, 70% to 85% detected once. There are 15 residues in the CDR3. Germline V CDR1 and CDR2: SQVTM, ANQGSEA. The junction had 8 bases not matched to a gene; V was cut back by 7 bases and J by 4 bases. The sample belongs to a study of cytomegalovirus exposure and HLA in healthy donors. Findings of the study overall: Reports showed the classifier diagnosing cytomegalovirus status with high specificity and sensitivity. In a later analysis, most CMV-associated TCR beta chains appeared HLA-restricted. What TCR beta sequences reportedly achieved was accurate prediction of HLA-A and HLA-B alleles in most subjects.

The TCR comes from a girl aged 2 to 9 in good health and CMV-seronegative. The sequencing input was PBMCs. V is TRBV29-1 and J is TRBJ2-1; 12 bases map to TRBD2. CDR3: CSARLAGVSYNEQFF. In DNA form, the CDR3 reads TGCAGCGCTCGACTAGCGGGAGTGAGTTACAATGAGCAGTTCTTC.